Here is one TCR beta chain with its context. Produced via immunoSEQ multiplex PCR; TCRdb's table is partial and in-frame only. In the table there are roughly 700,000 clones, roughly 88% of which are singletons. The sample originates from a study of shared clonotypes between healthy human individuals. V lost 5 bases to trimming and J lost 3 bases; unmatched junction nucleotides: 9. The CDR3 runs to 16 residues. CDR1 and CDR2 from the germline V gene are SEHNR and FQNEAQ (reference sequence). Sequencing was carried out using memory CD8+ T cells from PBMCs. Subset indicated: CD45RO+ cells pooled with CCR7-negative TemRA cells. The TCR sequence derives from a man younger than 35 in good health. Some clones in this sample may be carry-over from other donors' samples. V is TRBV7-9 and J is TRBJ2-3; 9 nucleotides line up with TRBD2. In nucleotides, the CDR3 is TGTGCCAGCAGCCGAGTAGCGGGAGAAGGTACAGATACGCAGTATTTT. Translating it yields CASSRVAGEGTDTQYF.